Below, 24 T cell receptor beta chains from the same sample are listed, as sequenced in a study of blood T cells in healthy people across ages. A sample-barcoded 5' primer and a J-beta primer mix were used in a second PCR of about 7 to 12 cycles. Each CDR3 protein gets one entry after TCRdb re-called the 5' RACE reads with MiXCR. The table lists some 1.4 million distinct CDR3 sequences, 42% of them singletons. Specimen: blood. The receptors stem from a young woman in good health.

Only a few counts were recorded for this clonotype. The chain has TRBV11-1 and TRBJ2-3; TRBD1 is a possible D gene (5 bases). The length of the CDR3 is 18 residues. Trimming took 4 bases from V and 3 from J, leaving 23 bases between them. Germline CDR1 SGHAT, CDR2 FQDESV (reference sequence). The CDR3 region is CASSSLVSDSRYTDTQYF. The DNA for the CDR3 is TGTGCCAGCAGCTCCCTGGTATCCGACAGCAGATATACAGATACGCAGTATTTT.

The gene calls are TRBV7-6 and TRBJ2-2; D unclear. The V end lost 3 bases, the J end lost 1 base, and 15 bases lay between the germline ends. CDR3 length: 17 amino acids. Germline V lookup: CDR1 SGHVS, CDR2 FNYEAQ. The CDR3 region is CASSFDPALMNTGELFF. CDR3 nucleotides: TGTGCCAGCAGCTTCGATCCTGCGTTGATGAACACCGGGGAGCTGTTTTTT.

The V gene is TRBV20-1, the J gene TRBJ2-5; tentative D call: TRBD2 (6 bases). Germline V gene data show CDR1 as DFQATT and CDR2 as SNEGSKA (reference sequence). The V and J ends lost 3 bases and 5 bases respectively, with 16 bases between them. The CDR3 has 14 amino acids. The CDR3 nucleotides read TGCAGTGCTAGTACGACCCCCGCGGGGGAGACCCAGTACTTC. Its translation: CSASTTPAGETQYF.

This clonotype showed up just a few times. The genes are TRBV14 and TRBJ2-7, with D tentatively TRBD1 (6 bases). This CDR3 has 17 amino acids. CDR1 and CDR2 from the germline V gene are SGHDN and FVKESK. The germline V and J ends were trimmed by 3 bases and 4 bases, with 22 bases remaining between them. The CDR3 here is CASSHGTSQGRGYEQYF. CDR3 DNA sequence: TGTGCCAGCAGCCACGGTACTTCACAGGGTCGTGGGTACGAGCAGTACTTC.

The chain carries TRBV4-1 and TRBJ2-4; 7 bases agree with TRBD2. TRBJ2-7 matches the DNA end more closely, so the J call is doubtful. This CDR3 region has 17 residues. From germline, CDR1 is MGHRA and CDR2 YSYEKL. CDR3 loop: CASSQEGLPTIEVEQYF. The CDR3 coding sequence is TGCGCCAGCAGCCAAGAGGGACTACCGACCATAGAAGTCGAGCAGTACTTC.

This clonotype has more than one count but fewer than ten. The gene calls are TRBV10-3 and TRBJ2-1; 11 bases line up with TRBD2. CDR1 ENHRY and CDR2 SYGVKD come from the germline V gene. Losses at the gene ends were 6 bases for V and 2 bases for J; bases not matched to a gene: 9. The length of the CDR3 is 17 residues. The CDR3 sequence: CAIRKTGTSGTYNEQFF. CDR3 nucleotide sequence: TGTGCCATCAGGAAGACCGGGACTAGCGGAACCTACAATGAGCAGTTCTTC.

This chain connects TRBV15 to TRBJ2-2, with a tentative D call TRBD2 (7 bases). The ends were cut back, 3 bases at V and 5 bases at J, with 13 bases in the middle. This CDR3 is built from 15 residues. Germline CDR1 reads LNHNV; CDR2 reads YYDKDF (reference sequence). CDR3 in amino acids: CATSRGGALTGELFF. The CDR3 DNA sequence: TGTGCCACCAGCAGGGGGGGGGCATTGACCGGGGAGCTGTTTTTT.

V gene TRBV27 combines with J gene TRBJ2-1; 9 bases map to TRBD2. This CDR3 comprises 15 residues. The junction had 7 bases not matched to a gene; V was cut back by 3 bases and J by 7 bases. Germline V gene sequence: CDR1 MNHEY, CDR2 SMNVEV (reference sequence). CDR3 coding DNA: TGTGCCAGCAGTTTTGAAGCGGGGGGCGGGAATGAGCAGTTCTTC. Translating gives CASSFEAGGGNEQFF.

The V call is TRBV7-3, the J call TRBJ2-1, with TRBD2 matching 10 bases. Trimming at V came to 4 bases and at J to 0 bases, leaving 6 bases not matched to a gene. This CDR3 spans 17 amino acids. Germline V gene data show CDR1 as SGHTA and CDR2 as FQGTGA. CDR3 loop: CASSSSGGASSYNEQFF. The CDR3, as DNA: TGTGCCAGCAGCTCAAGCGGGGGGGCTAGCTCCTACAATGAGCAGTTCTTC.

The chain links TRBV29-1 to TRBJ2-1; D gene unclear. Trimming stripped 4 bases from V and 0 bases from J, with 4 bases between. Germline V gene lookup returns CDR1 SQVTM and CDR2 ANQGSEA. The CDR3 is made up of 12 amino acids. CDR3 bases: TGCAGCGTTGCCCTCTCCTACAATGAGCAGTTCTTC. This translates into CSVALSYNEQFF.

This chain's CDR3 is CASSRGGGRNTEAFF. CDR3 nucleotide sequence: TGTGCCAGCAGTCGGGGGGGTGGGAGGAACACTGAAGCTTTCTTT. The V call is TRBV28, the J call TRBJ1-1; D perhaps matches TRBD1 (5 bases). CDR1 and CDR2 from the germline V gene are MDHEN and SYDVKM. The CDR3 sequence is 15 residues long. V was clipped by 5 bases and J by 1 base, with 14 bases between them.

The rearrangement joins TRBV19 to TRBJ2-3; no clear D. With 3 bases removed from V and 5 bases from J, the gap between germline ends came to 12 bases. The CDR3 loop spans 14 amino acids. Germline V gene lookup returns CDR1 LNHDA and CDR2 SQIVND (reference sequence). CDR3 residues: CASSIRPAGDTQYF. CDR3 bases: TGTGCCAGTAGTATTAGGCCTGCTGGAGATACGCAGTATTTT.

This chain connects TRBV6-6 to TRBJ1-6; 7 nucleotides agree with TRBD1. V was clipped by 6 bases and J by 6 bases; unmatched bases: 5. CDR3 size: 14 residues. CDR1 and CDR2 from the germline V gene are MNHNY and SVGAGI (reference sequence). CDR3 loop: CASRPGGTNSPLHF. The CDR3 bases are TGTGCCAGCAGGCCAGGGGGGACTAATTCACCCCTCCACTTT.

The chain joins TRBV3-1 to TRBJ2-7, with D tentatively TRBD1 or TRBD2 (5 bases each). The CDR3 is 15 residues long. The germline CDR1 and CDR2 sequences are LGHDT and YNNKEL (reference sequence). Trimming removed 4 bases at V and 0 bases at J, with 13 bases between. DNA for the CDR3: TGTGCCAGCAGCCCCGGGACCGTGGCCTCCTACGAGCAGTACTTC. This encodes CASSPGTVASYEQYF.

The chain is built from TRBV12-3 or TRBV12-4 and TRBJ1-3; D might be TRBD1 (6 bases). V lost 5 bases and J lost 1, with 15 bases in between. The CDR3 runs 16 residues. The CDR3 loop reads CASSPNTGMSGNTIYF. Here the CDR3 DNA reads TGTGCCAGCAGTCCGAATACAGGGATGTCTGGAAACACCATATATTTT.

This chain links TRBV11-2 with TRBJ1-1; D gene ambiguous. The CDR3 has 13 residues. Trimming took 1 base from V and 3 from J, leaving 6 bases between them. Germline V gene lookup returns CDR1 SGHAT and CDR2 FQNNGV. CDR3 residues: CASSLGPHTEAFF. The CDR3 bases are TGTGCCAGCAGCTTAGGGCCCCACACTGAAGCTTTCTTT.

In regard to this clonotype: At one of its ends the junction is not consistent with the germline gene, which may arise from a read error. The gene calls are TRBV20-1 and TRBJ1-4; D possibly corresponds to TRBD1 (6 bases). The CDR3 covers 14 residues. Germline assignment: CDR1 DFQATT and CDR2 SNEGSKA (reference sequence). CDR3 amino acids: CRARGLQGSEKLFF. CDR3 coding DNA: TGCCGTGCTAGAGGTTTACAGGGCAGTGAAAAACTGTTTTTT.

Ten or more counts support this clonotype. The chain is built from TRBV12-3 or TRBV12-4 and TRBJ2-1; D could derive from TRBD1 or TRBD2 (5 bases each). The CDR3 has 11 amino acids. V lost 6 bases and J 7 bases, leaving 7 bases between the germline ends. The chain's CDR3 is CASRGTNEQFF. CDR3 DNA: TGTGCCAGCAGGGGGACGAATGAGCAGTTCTTC.

This clonotype showed up many times. The chain is built from TRBV7-9 and TRBJ2-2, with TRBD1 matching 7 bases. CDR3 size: 14 residues. The trim removed 3 bases at V and 5 bases at J, leaving 3 bases unmatched. CDR1 SEHNR and CDR2 FQNEAQ come from the germline V gene (reference sequence). CDR3 sequence: CASSLPGGTGELFF. The CDR3 DNA reads as TGTGCCAGCAGCTTGCCAGGGGGAACCGGGGAGCTGTTTTTT. The full variable domain, in which reference TRBV7-9 and TRBJ2-2 provide the parts outside the CDR3, is DTGVSQNPRHKITKRGQNVTFRCDPISEHNRLYWYRQTLGQGPEFLTYFQNEAQLEKSRLLSDRFSAERPKGSFSTLEIQRTEQGDSAMYLCASSLPGGTGELFFGEGSRLTVL.

This clonotype was seen a few times. The CDR3: CASSLIPRDHGYTF. The CDR3, as DNA: TGTGCCAGCAGTTTAATCCCCAGGGACCATGGCTACACCTTC. The V gene is TRBV12-3 or TRBV12-4, the J gene TRBJ1-2; D might be TRBD1 (5 bases). Trimming removed 2 bases at V and 6 bases at J, with 13 bases between. This CDR3 contains 14 residues.

This chain connects TRBV4-1 to TRBJ2-7; 9 nucleotides match TRBD2. V lost 1 base, J lost 4 bases, and 11 bases stayed unmatched. This CDR3 contains 17 residues. CDR1 is MGHRA, CDR2 YSYEKL, per germline. CDR3 amino acids: CASSQAPILAGEYEQYF. The CDR3 nucleotides read TGCGCCAGCAGCCAAGCCCCAATTTTAGCGGGAGAGTACGAGCAGTACTTC.

The chain joins TRBV4-1 to TRBJ2-5; a weak D match, TRBD2 (7 bases). This CDR3 has 17 residues. Per the germline V gene, CDR1 is MGHRA and CDR2 is YSYEKL. Trimming stripped 0 bases from V and 5 bases from J, with 19 bases between. CDR3 region: CASSQDTAGGGAETQYF. The DNA for the CDR3 is TGCGCCAGCAGCCAAGATACAGCTGGTGGGGGGGCGGAGACCCAGTACTTC.

This clonotype was recorded a few times. The V and J genes are TRBV2 and TRBJ2-1; D is unresolved. V was trimmed by 7 bases and J by 4 bases, leaving 20 bases between them. CDR3 length: 16 residues. Germline V gene lookup returns CDR1 SNHLY and CDR2 FYNNEI. In DNA, the CDR3 is TGTGCCAGCAAAACTTCTGACCGGACCAGATACAATGAGCAGTTCTTC. Amino acids: CASKTSDRTRYNEQFF. Filled out from reference TRBV2 and TRBJ2-1, the complete variable domain reads EPEVTQTPSHQVTQMGQEVILRCVPISNHLYFYWYRQILGQKVEFLVSFYNNEISEKSEIFDDQFSVERPDGSNFTLKIRSTKLEDSAMYFCASKTSDRTRYNEQFFGPGTRLTVL.

This clonotype occurred a few times. The gene calls are TRBV20-1 and TRBJ2-3; 7 nucleotides align to TRBD1. V trimming: 6 bases; J trimming: 0 bases; junction bases outside the gene matches: 3. Germline values: CDR1 DFQATT, CDR2 SNEGSKA (reference sequence). The CDR3 has 13 residues. The CDR3 loop reads CSAPGGSTDTQYF. CDR3 sequence (DNA): TGCAGTGCCCCAGGGGGAAGCACAGATACGCAGTATTTT.